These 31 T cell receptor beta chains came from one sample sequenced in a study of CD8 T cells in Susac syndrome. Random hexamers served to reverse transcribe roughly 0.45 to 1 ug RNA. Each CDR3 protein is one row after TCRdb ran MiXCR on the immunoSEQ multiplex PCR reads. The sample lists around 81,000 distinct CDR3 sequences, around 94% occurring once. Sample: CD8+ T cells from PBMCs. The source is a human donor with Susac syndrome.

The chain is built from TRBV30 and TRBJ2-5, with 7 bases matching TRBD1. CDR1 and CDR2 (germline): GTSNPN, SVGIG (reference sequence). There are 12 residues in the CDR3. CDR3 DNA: TGTGCTCAGACAGGGCCAGGGGAGACCCAGTACTTC. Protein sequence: CAQTGPGETQYF.

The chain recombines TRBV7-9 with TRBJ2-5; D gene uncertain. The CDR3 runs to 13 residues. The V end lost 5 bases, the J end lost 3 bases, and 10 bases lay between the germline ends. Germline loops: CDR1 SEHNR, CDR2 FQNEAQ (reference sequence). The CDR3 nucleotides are TGTGCCAGCAGCCCCTACCCCGAAGAGACCCAGTACTTC. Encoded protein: CASSPYPEETQYF.

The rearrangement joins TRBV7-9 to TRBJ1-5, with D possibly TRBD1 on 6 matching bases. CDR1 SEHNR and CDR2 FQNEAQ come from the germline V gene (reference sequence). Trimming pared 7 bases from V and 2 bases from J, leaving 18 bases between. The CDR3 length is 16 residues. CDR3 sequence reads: CASTSGGGLGNQPQHF. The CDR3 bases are TGTGCCAGCACCAGCGGTGGGGGGCTTGGCAATCAGCCCCAGCATTTT.

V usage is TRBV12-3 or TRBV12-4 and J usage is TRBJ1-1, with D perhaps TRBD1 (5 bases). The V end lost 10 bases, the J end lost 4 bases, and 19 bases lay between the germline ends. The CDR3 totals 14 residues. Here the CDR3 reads CAILGDGLGTEAFF. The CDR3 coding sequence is TGTGCCATTTTGGGGGATGGGTTAGGCACTGAAGCTTTCTTT.

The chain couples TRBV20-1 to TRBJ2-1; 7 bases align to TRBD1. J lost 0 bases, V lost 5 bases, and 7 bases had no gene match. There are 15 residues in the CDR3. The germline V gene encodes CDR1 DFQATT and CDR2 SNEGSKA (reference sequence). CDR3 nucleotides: TGCAGTGCTGGGGGCCGGGACAGCTCCTACAATGAGCAGTTCTTC. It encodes CSAGGRDSSYNEQFF.

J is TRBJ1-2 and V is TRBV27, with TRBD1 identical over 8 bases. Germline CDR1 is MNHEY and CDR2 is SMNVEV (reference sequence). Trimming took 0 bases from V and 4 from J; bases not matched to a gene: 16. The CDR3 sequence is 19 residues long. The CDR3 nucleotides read TGTGCCAGCAGTTTATCATCCGGGACAGGCGAATTTGCTAGCTATGGCTACACCTTC. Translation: CASSLSSGTGEFASYGYTF.

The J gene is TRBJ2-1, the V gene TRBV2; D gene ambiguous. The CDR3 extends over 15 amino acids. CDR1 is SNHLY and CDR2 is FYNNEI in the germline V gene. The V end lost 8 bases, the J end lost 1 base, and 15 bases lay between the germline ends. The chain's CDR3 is CASGNGYSSYNEQFF. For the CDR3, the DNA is TGTGCCAGCGGAAACGGGTATTCTTCCTACAATGAGCAGTTCTTC.

The CDR3 DNA reads as TGTGCCAGCAGTCTTGGACAGAACACAGATACGCAGTATTTT. This encodes CASSLGQNTDTQYF. The chain combines TRBV6-4 with TRBJ2-3; D is perhaps TRBD1 (6 bases). V was clipped by 5 bases and J by 2 bases, with 11 bases between them. Germline assignment: CDR1 MRHNA and CDR2 SNTAGT. The length of the CDR3 is 14 residues.

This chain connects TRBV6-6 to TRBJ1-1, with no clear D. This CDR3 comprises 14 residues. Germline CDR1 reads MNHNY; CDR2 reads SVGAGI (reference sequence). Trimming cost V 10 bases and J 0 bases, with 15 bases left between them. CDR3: CATTGGNMNTEAFF. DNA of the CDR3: TGTGCCACCACGGGCGGTAACATGAACACTGAAGCTTTCTTT.

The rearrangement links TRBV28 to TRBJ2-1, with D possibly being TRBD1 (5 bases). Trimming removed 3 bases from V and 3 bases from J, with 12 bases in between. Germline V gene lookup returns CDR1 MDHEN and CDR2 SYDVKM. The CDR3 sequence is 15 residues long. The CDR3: CASSLPGILYNEQFF. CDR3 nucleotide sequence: TGTGCCAGCAGTTTGCCAGGGATCCTCTACAATGAGCAGTTCTTC.

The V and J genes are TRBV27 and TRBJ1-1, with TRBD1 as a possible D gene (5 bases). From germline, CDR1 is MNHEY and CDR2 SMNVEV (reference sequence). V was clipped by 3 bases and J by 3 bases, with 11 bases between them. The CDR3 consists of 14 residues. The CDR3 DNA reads TGTGCCAGCAGTTTGGGGGGGGGATACACTGAAGCTTTCTTT. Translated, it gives CASSLGGGYTEAFF.

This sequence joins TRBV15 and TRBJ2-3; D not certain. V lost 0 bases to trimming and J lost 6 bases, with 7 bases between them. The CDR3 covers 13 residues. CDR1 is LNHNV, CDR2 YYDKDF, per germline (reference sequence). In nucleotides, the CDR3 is TGTGCCACCAGCAGAGATTGGTCGGATACGCAGTATTTT. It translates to CATSRDWSDTQYF.

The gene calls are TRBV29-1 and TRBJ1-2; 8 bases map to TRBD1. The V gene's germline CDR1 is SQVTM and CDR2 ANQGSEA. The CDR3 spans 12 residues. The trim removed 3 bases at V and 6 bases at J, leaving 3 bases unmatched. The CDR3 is CSVDDRGDGYTF. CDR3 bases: TGCAGCGTTGACGACAGGGGTGATGGCTACACCTTC.

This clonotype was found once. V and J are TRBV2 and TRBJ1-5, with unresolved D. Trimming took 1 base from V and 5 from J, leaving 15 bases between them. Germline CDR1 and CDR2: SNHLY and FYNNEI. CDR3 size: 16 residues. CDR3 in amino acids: CASSEVRLYADQPQHF. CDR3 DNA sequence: TGTGCCAGCAGTGAAGTTAGACTCTATGCTGATCAGCCCCAGCATTTT.

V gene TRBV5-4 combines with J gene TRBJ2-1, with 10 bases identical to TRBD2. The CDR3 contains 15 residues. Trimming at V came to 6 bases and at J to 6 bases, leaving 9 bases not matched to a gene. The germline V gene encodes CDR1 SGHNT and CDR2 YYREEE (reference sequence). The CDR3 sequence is CASKPSGSRTNEQFF. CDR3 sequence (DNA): TGTGCCAGCAAGCCTAGCGGGAGTAGAACCAATGAGCAGTTCTTC. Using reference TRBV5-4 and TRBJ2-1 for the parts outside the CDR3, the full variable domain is ETGVTQSPTHLIKTRGQQVTLRCSSQSGHNTVSWYQQALGQGPQFIFQYYREEENGRGNFPPRFSGLQFPNYSSELNVNALELDDSALYLCASKPSGSRTNEQFFGPGTRLTVL.

CDR3 in DNA: TGTGCCAGCAGTTTATCGGCGGGGGAAACCTCCTACGAGCAGTACTTC. The encoded protein is CASSLSAGETSYEQYF. V gene TRBV27 combines with J gene TRBJ2-7; 7 nucleotides match TRBD2. This CDR3 is built from 16 residues. J was trimmed by 0 bases and V by 0 bases; bases with no gene match: 5. Germline V CDR1 and CDR2: MNHEY, SMNVEV (reference sequence).

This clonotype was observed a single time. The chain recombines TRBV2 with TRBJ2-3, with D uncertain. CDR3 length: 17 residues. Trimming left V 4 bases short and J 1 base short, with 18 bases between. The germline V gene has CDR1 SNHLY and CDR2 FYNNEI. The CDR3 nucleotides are TGTGCCAGCAGTGTCTCCGAGTGGACGCCGGGCACAGATACGCAGTATTTT. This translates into CASSVSEWTPGTDTQYF.

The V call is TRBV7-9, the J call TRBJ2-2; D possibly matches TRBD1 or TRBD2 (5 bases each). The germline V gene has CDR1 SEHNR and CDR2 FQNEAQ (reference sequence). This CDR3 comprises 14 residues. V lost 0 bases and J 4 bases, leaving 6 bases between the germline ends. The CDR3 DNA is TGTGCCAGCAGCTTAGCGGGGGTCACCGGGGAGCTGTTTTTT. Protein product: CASSLAGVTGELFF.

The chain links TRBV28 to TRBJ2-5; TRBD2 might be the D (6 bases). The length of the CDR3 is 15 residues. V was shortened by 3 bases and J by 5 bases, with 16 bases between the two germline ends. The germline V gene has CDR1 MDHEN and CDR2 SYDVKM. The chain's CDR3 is CASSFEEGLGETQYF. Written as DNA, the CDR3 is TGTGCCAGCAGTTTCGAGGAGGGTTTAGGGGAGACCCAGTACTTC. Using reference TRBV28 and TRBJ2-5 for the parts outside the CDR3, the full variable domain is DVKVTQSSRYLVKRTGEKVFLECVQDMDHENMFWYRQDPGLGLRLIYFSYDVKMKEKGDIPEGYSVSREKKERFSLILESASTNQTSMYLCASSFEEGLGETQYFGPGTRLLVL.

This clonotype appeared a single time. The CDR3 is CASSFESNSYEQFF. Written as DNA, the CDR3 is TGTGCCAGCAGCTTTGAGTCCAACTCTTATGAGCAGTTCTTC. The chain uses TRBV11-2 and TRBJ2-1; D unresolved. The ends were cut back, 3 bases at V and 8 bases at J, with 14 bases in the middle. From germline, CDR1 is SGHAT and CDR2 FQNNGV. The CDR3 spans 14 residues.

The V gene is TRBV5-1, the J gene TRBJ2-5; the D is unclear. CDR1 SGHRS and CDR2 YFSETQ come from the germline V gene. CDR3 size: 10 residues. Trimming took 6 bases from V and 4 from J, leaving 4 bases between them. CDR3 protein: CASKGETQYF. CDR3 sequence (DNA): TGCGCCAGCAAGGGAGAGACCCAGTACTTC.

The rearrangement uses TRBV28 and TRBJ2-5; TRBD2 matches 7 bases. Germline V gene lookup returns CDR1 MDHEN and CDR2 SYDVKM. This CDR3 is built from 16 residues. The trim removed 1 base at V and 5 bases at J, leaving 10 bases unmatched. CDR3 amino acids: CASSLSLRAGDETQYF. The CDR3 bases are TGTGCCAGCAGTTTATCTCTCCGGGCGGGAGATGAGACCCAGTACTTC.

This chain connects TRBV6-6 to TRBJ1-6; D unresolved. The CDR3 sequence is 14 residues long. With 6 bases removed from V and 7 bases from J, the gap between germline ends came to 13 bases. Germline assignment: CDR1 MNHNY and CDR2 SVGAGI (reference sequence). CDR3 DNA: TGTGCCAGCAGCCCCGGATCGGGAAATTCACCCCTCCACTTT. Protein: CASSPGSGNSPLHF.

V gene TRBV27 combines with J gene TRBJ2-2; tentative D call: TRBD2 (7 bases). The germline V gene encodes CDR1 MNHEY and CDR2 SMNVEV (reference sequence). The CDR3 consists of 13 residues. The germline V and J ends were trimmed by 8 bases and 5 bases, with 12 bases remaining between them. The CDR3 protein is CASGGARTGELFF. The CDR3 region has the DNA TGTGCCAGCGGGGGGGCGCGGACCGGGGAGCTGTTTTTT.

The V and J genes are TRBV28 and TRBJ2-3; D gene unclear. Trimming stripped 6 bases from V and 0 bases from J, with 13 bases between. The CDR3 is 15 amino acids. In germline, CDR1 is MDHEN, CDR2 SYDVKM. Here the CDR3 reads CASSTSDSSTDTQYF. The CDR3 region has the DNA TGTGCCAGCAGCACCTCGGATTCTAGCACAGATACGCAGTATTTT.

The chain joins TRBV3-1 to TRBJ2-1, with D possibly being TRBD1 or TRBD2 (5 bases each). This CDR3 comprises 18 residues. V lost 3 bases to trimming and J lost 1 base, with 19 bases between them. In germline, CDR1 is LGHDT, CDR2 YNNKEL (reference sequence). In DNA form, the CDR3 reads TGTGCCAGCAGCCAGACTTTGGGGGAGAGGCTTTCCTACAATGAGCAGTTCTTC. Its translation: CASSQTLGERLSYNEQFF.

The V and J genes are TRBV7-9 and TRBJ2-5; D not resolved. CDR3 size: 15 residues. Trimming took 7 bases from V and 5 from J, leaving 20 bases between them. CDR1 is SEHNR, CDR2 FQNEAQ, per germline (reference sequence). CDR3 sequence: CASILTAFSAETQYF. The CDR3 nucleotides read TGTGCCAGCATCCTTACCGCGTTTAGTGCCGAGACCCAGTACTTC.

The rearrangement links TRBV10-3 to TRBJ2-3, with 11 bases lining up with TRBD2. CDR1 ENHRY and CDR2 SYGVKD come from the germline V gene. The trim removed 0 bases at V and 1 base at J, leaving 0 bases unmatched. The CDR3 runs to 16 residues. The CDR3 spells CAISESGLAGTDTQYF. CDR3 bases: TGTGCCATCAGTGAGTCGGGACTAGCGGGCACAGATACGCAGTATTTT.

The CDR3 here is CSVVLGLHNEQFF. CDR3 coding DNA: TGCAGCGTTGTGTTAGGTCTCCACAATGAGCAGTTCTTC. V is TRBV29-1 and J is TRBJ2-1; D not resolved. Trimming removed 4 bases from V and 5 bases from J, with 12 bases in between. Germline CDR1 reads SQVTM; CDR2 reads ANQGSEA. The CDR3 is 13 residues long.

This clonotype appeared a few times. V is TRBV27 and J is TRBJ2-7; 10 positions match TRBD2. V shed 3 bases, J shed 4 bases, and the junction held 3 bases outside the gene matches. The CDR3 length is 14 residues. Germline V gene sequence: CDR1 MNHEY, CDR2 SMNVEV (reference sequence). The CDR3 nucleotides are TGTGCCAGCAGTTTGGGACTAGCGTGGTACGAGCAGTACTTC. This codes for CASSLGLAWYEQYF.

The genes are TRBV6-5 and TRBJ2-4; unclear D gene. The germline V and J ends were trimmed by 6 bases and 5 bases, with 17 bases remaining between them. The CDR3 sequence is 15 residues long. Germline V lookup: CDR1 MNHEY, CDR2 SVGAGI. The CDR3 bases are TGTGCCAGCAGACAGACCTTGAGATTCCAAAACATTCAGTACTTC. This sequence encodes CASRQTLRFQNIQYF.